One sample yielded the 18 T cell receptor beta chains listed below, sequenced in a study of shared clonotypes between healthy human individuals. Sequencing used immunoSEQ multiplex PCR; TCRdb keeps in-frame clones, though not all of them. The sample includes about 2.4 million clones, 80% to 95% of them seen just once. The source material was naive CD4+ T cells from PBMCs. Subset reported: CD45RA+ positively selected. The origin of the receptors is a man younger than 30 in good health. Some clones in this sample may be carry-over from other donors' samples.

This clone was recorded once. The chain uses TRBV28 and TRBJ2-7; 9 nucleotides agree with TRBD1. CDR1 MDHEN and CDR2 SYDVKM come from the germline V gene. The CDR3 sequence is 15 residues long. Unmatched junction bases numbered 10, after V lost 7 bases and J lost 3 bases. DNA of the CDR3: TGTGCCAGCACAAGACCAGGACAGGGGAACTACGAGCAGTACTTC. Protein product: CASTRPGQGNYEQYF. The full variable domain, its missing parts supplied by reference TRBV28 and TRBJ2-7, is DVKVTQSSRYLVKRTGEKVFLECVQDMDHENMFWYRQDPGLGLRLIYFSYDVKMKEKGDIPEGYSVSREKKERFSLILESASTNQTSMYLCASTRPGQGNYEQYFGPGTRLTVT.

This chain connects TRBV5-6 to TRBJ2-7, with D possibly being TRBD1 (6 bases). The CDR3 length is 12 residues. The V and J ends lost 7 bases and 5 bases respectively, with 13 bases between them. Germline lookup yields CDR1 SGHDT and CDR2 YYEEEE. The CDR3 DNA follows: TGTGCCAGCGCCTTACAGGGAAACGAGCAGTACTTC. The encoded protein is CASALQGNEQYF.

This clone was detected only once. The chain employs TRBV28 and TRBJ1-3; D unclear. CDR1 and CDR2 from the germline V gene are MDHEN and SYDVKM. The V end was cut by 5 bases, the J end by 4 bases, with 18 bases between. The CDR3 is 16 amino acids. CDR3 in amino acids: CASSPLMVRVGNTIYF. The CDR3 region has the DNA TGTGCCAGCAGTCCCCTCATGGTACGTGTCGGAAACACCATATATTTT. Full variable domain (rest looked up from reference TRBV28 and TRBJ1-3): DVKVTQSSRYLVKRTGEKVFLECVQDMDHENMFWYRQDPGLGLRLIYFSYDVKMKEKGDIPEGYSVSREKKERFSLILESASTNQTSMYLCASSPLMVRVGNTIYFGEGSWLTVV.

The rearrangement links TRBV9 to TRBJ1-5; 10 bases map to TRBD1. Germline V CDR1 and CDR2: SGDLS, YYNGEE. The CDR3 runs 14 residues. J gave up 9 bases and V 3 bases, and 6 bases lay outside the gene matches. CDR3 bases: TGTGCCAGCAGCGAGGACAGGGGGTTTCGGCCCCAGCATTTT. It specifies CASSEDRGFRPQHF.

This chain joins TRBV5-1 and TRBJ2-1; 13 positions match TRBD2. After removal of 4 bases from V and 6 bases from J, the junction contained 4 bases not matched to a gene. Germline CDR1 reads SGHRS; CDR2 reads YFSETQ. The CDR3 loop spans 15 amino acids. CDR3 sequence (DNA): TGCGCCAGCAGCATGGGACTAGCGGGATTCAATGAGCAGTTCTTC. It specifies CASSMGLAGFNEQFF.

The V gene is TRBV7-9, the J gene TRBJ2-1, with 8 bases matching TRBD2. CDR3 length: 15 residues. Trimming removed 5 bases from V and 7 bases from J; junction bases left unmatched: 10. Germline values: CDR1 SEHNR, CDR2 FQNEAQ (reference sequence). CDR3 protein: CASSQLSGSRNEQFF. CDR3 DNA: TGTGCCAGCAGCCAACTAAGCGGGAGCCGGAATGAGCAGTTCTTC. The entire variable domain, with the rest obtained from reference TRBV7-9 and TRBJ2-1, is as follows: DTGVSQNPRHKITKRGQNVTFRCDPISEHNRLYWYRQTLGQGPEFLTYFQNEAQLEKSRLLSDRFSAERPKGSFSTLEIQRTEQGDSAMYLCASSQLSGSRNEQFFGPGTRLTVL.

V usage is TRBV10-3 and J usage is TRBJ1-5, with D possibly matching TRBD1 (5 bases). This CDR3 is built from 13 residues. Germline V gene data show CDR1 as ENHRY and CDR2 as SYGVKD. Trimming cost V 6 bases and J 5 bases, with 11 bases left between them. The CDR3 spells CAISLQGDQPQHF. The DNA of the CDR3 is TGTGCCATCAGCCTCCAGGGTGATCAGCCCCAGCATTTT.

The CDR3 nucleotides read TGTGCCAGCAGTGGAGAGCAGGGGGTCGGGGAGCTGTTTTTT. This codes for CASSGEQGVGELFF. V and J are TRBV6-4 and TRBJ2-2; TRBD1 agrees at 7 bases. Per germline, CDR1 MRHNA and CDR2 SNTAGT. After removal of 4 bases from V and 7 bases from J, the junction contained 6 bases not matched to a gene. CDR3 length: 14 amino acids.

The rearrangement links TRBV29-1 to TRBJ2-5; 10 nucleotides align to TRBD2. The DNA matches TRBJ2-7 better at its end, which makes the J call doubtful. The CDR3 runs to 13 residues. From germline, CDR1 is SQVTM and CDR2 ANQGSEA. The CDR3: CSVQREGGYEQYF. The CDR3 DNA reads TGCAGCGTGCAGCGGGAGGGCGGCTACGAGCAGTACTTC.

This sequence joins TRBV21-1 and TRBJ2-7; the table gives TRBD2 as D, unverified against the DNA. TRBV21-1 is given as a pseudogene. This CDR3 contains 15 residues. The CDR3 DNA is TGTGCCAGCAGCAAAGTGGGGGGAGCCACCTACGAGCAGTACTTC. This codes for CASSKVGGATYEQYF.

V is TRBV6-1 and J is TRBJ1-1, with D perhaps matching TRBD1 (5 bases). This CDR3 comprises 14 residues. Per the germline V gene, CDR1 is MNHNS and CDR2 is SASEGT. With 6 bases removed from V and 5 bases from J, the gap between germline ends came to 16 bases. CDR3 residues: CASSPGSSGTEAFF. The CDR3 DNA reads as TGTGCCAGCAGCCCAGGGTCCTCCGGGACTGAAGCTTTCTTT.

The V and J genes are TRBV7-2 and TRBJ2-1, with TRBD1 matching 7 bases. The CDR3 extends over 13 amino acids. Germline assignment: CDR1 SGHTA and CDR2 FQGNSA. V lost 4 bases and J lost 5; bases outside the gene matches: 2. The CDR3 DNA reads as TGTGCCAGCAGCTGGGACAGCCACAATGAGCAGTTCTTC. Protein product: CASSWDSHNEQFF.

V and J are TRBV7-3 and TRBJ2-1, with a possible D match to TRBD2 (6 bases). Trimming took 3 bases from V and 6 from J, leaving 15 bases between them. This CDR3 comprises 15 residues. CDR1 and CDR2 (germline): SGHTA, FQGTGA. The CDR3 region is CASSFRASAINEQFF. The CDR3 bases are TGTGCCAGCAGCTTCCGCGCTAGCGCTATCAATGAGCAGTTCTTC.

V usage is TRBV19 and J usage is TRBJ1-5; weak D call: TRBD1 (5 bases). The CDR3 is 15 amino acids. V was cut by 5 bases and J by 1 base, with 12 bases left in between. Per germline, CDR1 LNHDA and CDR2 SQIVND (reference sequence). The CDR3 DNA sequence: TGTGCCAGTAGTGTACTGGGACCGAGCAATCAGCCCCAGCATTTT. This encodes CASSVLGPSNQPQHF.

The V gene is TRBV27, the J gene TRBJ1-1; perhaps TRBD1 as D (6 bases). The V end was cut by 2 bases, the J end by 5 bases, with 15 bases between. Germline-derived CDR1 and CDR2 are MNHEY and SMNVEV (reference sequence). CDR3 size: 15 residues. The CDR3 loop is CASSLKAQGITEAFF. In DNA form, the CDR3 reads TGTGCCAGCAGTTTAAAAGCACAGGGAATAACTGAAGCTTTCTTT.

This chain links TRBV5-4 with TRBJ2-3, with D tentatively TRBD1 (6 bases). V was pared by 0 bases and J by 1 base, with 9 bases between. CDR1 is SGHNT and CDR2 is YYREEE in the germline V gene (reference sequence). The CDR3 runs 15 residues. The CDR3 spells CASSLAGQRTDTQYF. In nucleotides, the CDR3 is TGTGCCAGCAGCTTGGCCGGACAGCGCACAGATACGCAGTATTTT.

This chain uses TRBV7-2 with TRBJ1-4; D remains unclear. CDR1 SGHTA and CDR2 FQGNSA come from the germline V gene. V lost 0 bases to trimming and J lost 7 bases, with 21 bases between them. The CDR3 is made up of 18 amino acids. CDR3 sequence: CASSLAPRTRFSGEKLFF. DNA for the CDR3: TGTGCCAGCAGCTTAGCGCCGAGGACCAGGTTTAGTGGTGAAAAACTGTTTTTT.

This clone was seen once. The V gene is TRBV9, the J gene TRBJ2-1, with 12 bases matching TRBD2. Germline V CDR1 and CDR2: SGDLS, YYNGEE. The CDR3 spans 16 residues. V was clipped by 0 bases and J by 5 bases; unmatched bases: 3. This chain's CDR3 is CASSVVRTSGDNEQFF. The DNA of the CDR3 is TGTGCCAGCAGCGTAGTGAGGACTAGCGGGGACAATGAGCAGTTCTTC.